Listed here are 27 T cell receptor beta chains from one sample, sequenced in a study of blood T cell repertoires in COVID-19 (dated by TCRdb to the early 2020s). Library preparation was by the immunoSEQ multiplex PCR assay. TCRdb carries this immuneACCESS record with in-frame sequences only. Its versions omit some clonotypes, under half of them owing to an unresolved V gene in the studies checked, with the rest unexplained. The sample contains tens of thousands of clones, roughly 80% of them found a single time. Around 46% of the sample is in the top ten clones. Material for sequencing was peripheral blood. The receptors were sampled from a man in his 70s with acute or convalescent COVID-19.

This sequence joins TRBV5-1 and TRBJ2-5; 15 bases align to TRBD2. V was clipped by 2 bases and J by 5 bases; unmatched bases: 10. This CDR3 spans 18 amino acids. Germline-derived CDR1 and CDR2 are SGHRS and YFSETQ. The CDR3 is CASSFIPRTSGRAETQYF. The DNA for the CDR3 is TGCGCCAGCAGCTTCATCCCCCGGACTAGCGGGAGGGCGGAGACCCAGTACTTC.

This rearrangement joins TRBV3-1 (or the pseudogene TRBV3-2) to TRBJ1-6; a weak D match, TRBD1 (5 bases). The V and J ends lost 1 base and 6 bases respectively, with 7 bases between them. Germline V CDR1 and CDR2: LGHDT, YNNKEL (reference sequence). This CDR3 region has 14 residues. The CDR3 is CASSQVQGNSPLHF. DNA for the CDR3: TGTGCCAGCAGCCAAGTTCAGGGTAATTCACCCCTCCACTTT.

This clone was counted between two and nine times. This chain joins TRBV6-4 and TRBJ1-2, with D hard to call. Trimming took 2 bases from V and 7 from J, leaving 8 bases between them. CDR1 is MRHNA and CDR2 is SNTAGT in the germline V gene. This CDR3 is 12 amino acids long. This CDR3 reads CASSDNGVGYTF. For the CDR3, the DNA is TGTGCCAGCAGTGACAACGGGGTTGGCTACACCTTC.

This chain links TRBV5-1 with TRBJ1-4; 9 nucleotides match TRBD1. Germline values: CDR1 SGHRS, CDR2 YFSETQ. The CDR3 loop spans 14 amino acids. The trim removed 4 bases at V and 10 bases at J, leaving 8 bases unmatched. The CDR3 protein is CASSAVGQGRKLFF. Written as DNA, the CDR3 is TGCGCCAGCAGCGCGGTGGGACAGGGAAGAAAACTGTTTTTT.

The sample holds a few counts of this clone. V gene TRBV5-1 combines with J gene TRBJ2-1; maybe TRBD2 (9 bases). This CDR3 region has 16 residues. V was shortened by 4 bases and J by 9 bases, with 23 bases between the two germline ends. Germline CDR1 SGHRS, CDR2 YFSETQ. CDR3 DNA sequence: TGCGCCAGCAGCCCCCGAAGAGCTAGCGGGACAGGTGAGCAGTTCTTC. It yields the protein CASSPRRASGTGEQFF.

The DNA of the CDR3 is TGTGCCAGCAGTCGGGGGGGCTCCTACAATGAGCAGTTCTTC. The encoded protein is CASSRGGSYNEQFF. The chain joins TRBV6-2 or TRBV6-3 to TRBJ2-1, with 8 bases identical to TRBD2. Germline V lookup: CDR1 MNHEY, CDR2 SVGEGT. There are 14 residues in the CDR3. V shed 5 bases, J shed 0 bases, and the junction held 0 bases outside the gene matches.

The chain has TRBV4-2 and TRBJ1-2; D is perhaps TRBD1 (6 bases). V lost 1 base, J lost 0 bases, and 9 bases lay in between. This CDR3 contains 15 residues. Germline V gives CDR1 LGHNA, CDR2 YNFKEQ. The CDR3, as DNA: TGTGCCAGCAGCCAAGGACAGGAAGCTAACTATGGCTACACCTTC. It is translated as CASSQGQEANYGYTF.

The genes are TRBV5-4 and TRBJ2-1; 7 nucleotides align to TRBD2. The V gene's germline CDR1 is SGHNT and CDR2 YYREEE (reference sequence). CDR3 length: 18 amino acids. Germline trimming cut 0 bases from V and 3 bases from J; bases unmatched to any gene: 12. Written as DNA, the CDR3 is TGTGCCAGCAGCTTGGGGGGAGGGGCGGGAGTCGTCTACAATGAGCAGTTCTTC. Protein sequence: CASSLGGGAGVVYNEQFF.

The CDR3 region is CASSLRRQGARVTGELFF. CDR3 in DNA: TGTGCCAGCAGCTTGAGGCGACAGGGGGCGCGGGTCACCGGGGAGCTGTTTTTT. The gene calls are TRBV7-2 and TRBJ2-2; 10 positions agree with TRBD1. The V gene's germline CDR1 is SGHTA and CDR2 FQGNSA. The CDR3 is 18 residues long. V was clipped by 3 bases and J by 4 bases; unmatched bases: 11. Combining the CDR3 with reference TRBV7-2 and TRBJ2-2 gives the whole variable domain GAGVSQSPSNKVTEKGKDVELRCDPISGHTALYWYRQSLGQGLEFLIYFQGNSAPDKSGLPSDRFSAERTGGSVSTLTIQRTQQEDSAVYLCASSLRRQGARVTGELFFGEGSRLTVL.

The chain joins TRBV3-1 (or the pseudogene TRBV3-2) to TRBJ1-5; TRBD1 aligns across 7 bases. CDR3 length: 15 amino acids. V gave up 4 bases and J gave up 2 bases; unmatched junction bases: 5. CDR1 is LGHDT, CDR2 YNNKEL, per germline (reference sequence). CDR3 protein: CASSLTGEGNQPQHF. For the CDR3, the DNA is TGTGCCAGCAGCCTTACAGGGGAGGGCAATCAGCCCCAGCATTTT.

The rearrangement joins TRBV30 to TRBJ1-2; D uncertain. Between the trimmed V and J ends, which lost 2 bases and 2 bases, there was a span of 9 bases. CDR3 length equals 13 residues. Per the germline V gene, CDR1 is GTSNPN and CDR2 is SVGIG (reference sequence). DNA of the CDR3: TGTGCCTGGAGTCAGGTACAGAACTATGGCTACACCTTC. Translated, it gives CAWSQVQNYGYTF.

The chain uses TRBV6-5 and TRBJ2-3; 8 bases are shared with TRBD2. The V gene's germline CDR1 is MNHEY and CDR2 SVGAGI. With V trimmed by 6 bases and J by 4 bases, 6 bases remained unmatched. The CDR3 has 14 amino acids. The CDR3 loop is CASSRGGVSDTQYF. The CDR3 DNA sequence: TGTGCCAGCAGCCGGGGGGGGGTTTCAGATACGCAGTATTTT.

The genes are TRBV3-1 (or the pseudogene TRBV3-2) and TRBJ1-4; 9 bases match TRBD1. Germline V CDR1 and CDR2: LGHDT, YNNKEL (reference sequence). There are 17 residues in the CDR3. V gave up 1 base and J gave up 8 bases; unmatched junction bases: 11. Here the CDR3 DNA reads TGTGCCAGCAGCCAAGGACGATTGGGGACAGGGAGAGAAAAACTGTTTTTT. Its protein product is CASSQGRLGTGREKLFF.

The chain employs TRBV2 and TRBJ2-7, with 8 bases that match TRBD1. The CDR3 covers 16 residues. V gave up 0 bases and J gave up 0 bases; unmatched junction bases: 4. Germline values: CDR1 SNHLY, CDR2 FYNNEI. The CDR3 nucleotides read TGTGCCAGCAGTGAAGCGCTAGGGACAGGCTCCTACGAGCAGTACTTC. Protein sequence: CASSEALGTGSYEQYF.

The V and J genes are TRBV19 and TRBJ1-6, with D possibly TRBD1 on 5 matching bases. Germline V gives CDR1 LNHDA, CDR2 SQIVND (reference sequence). V was clipped by 4 bases and J by 11 bases, with 12 bases between them. This CDR3 has 13 residues. CDR3: CASSTQGSTPLHF. The CDR3 nucleotides are TGTGCCAGTAGTACTCAGGGTTCGACACCCCTCCACTTT.

As DNA, the CDR3 is TGTGCCAGCAGCCCCGGGTGGGGGGTGAGAACCGGGGAGCTGTTTTTT. Its protein is CASSPGWGVRTGELFF. The chain employs TRBV7-2 and TRBJ2-2, with D possibly TRBD2 on 6 matching bases. Germline lookup yields CDR1 SGHTA and CDR2 FQGNSA. CDR3 length: 16 amino acids. V dropped 5 bases and J dropped 5 bases, with 18 bases sitting between them.

The chain is built from TRBV11-2 and TRBJ2-5, with 12 bases matching TRBD1. Germline trimming cut 10 bases from V and 5 bases from J; bases unmatched to any gene: 8. This CDR3 has 14 residues. Germline lookup yields CDR1 SGHAT and CDR2 FQNNGV. CDR3 region: CATGTGGAGETQYF. CDR3 nucleotides: TGTGCCACCGGGACAGGGGGCGCGGGCGAGACCCAGTACTTC.

This clone was seen only a few times. The chain links TRBV27 to TRBJ1-4; D possibly corresponds to TRBD1 (6 bases). The length of the CDR3 is 15 residues. Germline assignment: CDR1 MNHEY and CDR2 SMNVEV (reference sequence). Between the trimmed V and J ends, which lost 0 bases and 5 bases, there was a span of 10 bases. The CDR3 is CASSLSMGANEKLFF. The DNA of the CDR3 is TGTGCCAGCAGTTTATCGATGGGGGCGAATGAAAAACTGTTTTTT.

The chain links TRBV7-7 to TRBJ1-6, with TRBD1 matching 8 bases. V shed 6 bases, J shed 10 bases, and the junction held 8 bases outside the gene matches. Germline V gene sequence: CDR1 SSHAT, CDR2 FNYEAQ (reference sequence). This CDR3 is 14 amino acids long. Here the CDR3 reads CASRDRVAHSPLHF. The CDR3 DNA reads TGTGCCAGCAGGGACAGGGTGGCACACTCACCCCTCCACTTT.

This clone appeared a few times. J is TRBJ1-2 and V is TRBV19, with D unresolved. CDR1 and CDR2 from the germline V gene are LNHDA and SQIVND (reference sequence). Trimming cost V 5 bases and J 8 bases, with 9 bases left between them. The CDR3 has 11 amino acids. In nucleotides, the CDR3 is TGTGCCAGTAGTTCGGGTGGCGGCTACACCTTC. It codes for CASSSGGGYTF.

This clone was detected only a few times. V gene TRBV18 combines with J gene TRBJ1-2; D possibly corresponds to TRBD1 (6 bases). This CDR3 contains 13 residues. CDR1 KGHSH and CDR2 LQKENI come from the germline V gene. V was cut by 4 bases and J by 8 bases, with 14 bases left in between. The CDR3 loop reads CASSRAGVMGYTF. CDR3 DNA: TGTGCCAGCTCACGTGCAGGGGTGATGGGCTACACCTTC. Variable domain in full (rest from reference TRBV18 and TRBJ1-2): NAGVMQNPRHLVRRRGQEARLRCSPMKGHSHVYWYRQLPEEGLKFMVYLQKENIIDESGMPKERFSAEFPKEGPSILRIQQVVRGDSAAYFCASSRAGVMGYTFGSGTRLTVV.

The chain joins TRBV3-1 (or the pseudogene TRBV3-2) to TRBJ1-5; D gene uncertain. Germline values: CDR1 LGHDT, CDR2 YNNKEL (reference sequence). The CDR3 consists of 14 residues. V was clipped by 1 base and J by 7 bases, with 11 bases between them. CDR3 in DNA: TGTGCCAGCAGCCAAGTTGTAGGGAGCCAGCCCCAGCATTTT. This sequence encodes CASSQVVGSQPQHF.

This clone was counted only a few times. V is TRBV5-6 and J is TRBJ1-2; D might be TRBD1 (5 bases). V lost 4 bases and J 8 bases, leaving 15 bases between the germline ends. CDR3 length: 13 amino acids. The germline V gene has CDR1 SGHDT and CDR2 YYEEEE. The CDR3 region has the DNA TGTGCCAGCAGCCAGACAGTGATTCCGGGCTACACCTTC. Its translation is CASSQTVIPGYTF.

The J gene is TRBJ2-5, the V gene TRBV4-3, with D unresolved. The V end was cut by 5 bases, the J end by 3 bases, with 7 bases between. Germline V lookup: CDR1 LGHNA, CDR2 YSLEER. The CDR3 has 12 amino acids. The CDR3 here is CASSDFKETQYF. The CDR3 region has the DNA TGCGCCAGCAGCGACTTCAAAGAGACCCAGTACTTC.

V usage is TRBV18 and J usage is TRBJ2-6; 9 nucleotides align to TRBD1. The CDR3 consists of 18 residues. Germline CDR1 reads KGHSH; CDR2 reads LQKENI. The V and J ends lost 3 bases and 4 bases, in that order; junction bases with no gene match: 10. DNA of the CDR3: TGTGCCAGCTCACCTCTACAGGACAGGGGAGCGGGGGCCAACGTCCTGACTTTC. This codes for CASSPLQDRGAGANVLTF.

The J gene is TRBJ1-1, the V gene TRBV20-1, with TRBD1 matching 7 bases. V lost 3 bases, J lost 0 bases, and 7 bases stayed unmatched. This CDR3 spans 15 amino acids. Germline loops: CDR1 DFQATT, CDR2 SNEGSKA (reference sequence). CDR3 sequence reads: CSASIPGQMNTEAFF. CDR3 DNA sequence: TGCAGTGCTAGTATTCCGGGACAGATGAACACTGAAGCTTTCTTT.

This clone was observed a handful of times. This chain joins TRBV3-1 (or the pseudogene TRBV3-2) and TRBJ2-7; D remains ambiguous. V was trimmed by 4 bases and J by 5 bases, leaving 9 bases between them. CDR1 and CDR2 from the germline V gene are LGHDT and YNNKEL (reference sequence). The CDR3 runs 12 residues. The CDR3 DNA sequence: TGTGCCAGCAGCCGATCAGACAACGAGCAGTACTTC. Translating it yields CASSRSDNEQYF.